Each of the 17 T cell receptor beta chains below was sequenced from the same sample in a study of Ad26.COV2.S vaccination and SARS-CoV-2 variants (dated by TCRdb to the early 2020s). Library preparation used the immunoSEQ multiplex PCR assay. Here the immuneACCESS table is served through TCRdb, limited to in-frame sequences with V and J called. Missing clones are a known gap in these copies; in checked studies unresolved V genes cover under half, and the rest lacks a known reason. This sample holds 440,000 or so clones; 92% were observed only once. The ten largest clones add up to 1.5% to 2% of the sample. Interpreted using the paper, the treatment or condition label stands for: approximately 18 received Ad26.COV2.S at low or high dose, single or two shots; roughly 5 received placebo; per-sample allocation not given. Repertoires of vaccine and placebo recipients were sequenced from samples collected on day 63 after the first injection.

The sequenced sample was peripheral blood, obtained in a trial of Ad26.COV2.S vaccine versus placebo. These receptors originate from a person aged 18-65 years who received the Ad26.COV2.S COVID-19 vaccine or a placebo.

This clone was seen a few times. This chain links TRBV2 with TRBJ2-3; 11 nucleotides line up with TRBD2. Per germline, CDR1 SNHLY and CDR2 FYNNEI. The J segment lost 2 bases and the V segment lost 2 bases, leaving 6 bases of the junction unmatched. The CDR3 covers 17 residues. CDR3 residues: CASSELAGGQYTDTQYF. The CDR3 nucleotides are TGTGCCAGCAGTGAACTAGCGGGGGGCCAATACACAGATACGCAGTATTTT. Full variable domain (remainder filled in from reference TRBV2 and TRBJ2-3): EPEVTQTPSHQVTQMGQEVILRCVPISNHLYFYWYRQILGQKVEFLVSFYNNEISEKSEIFDDQFSVERPDGSNFTLKIRSTKLEDSAMYFCASSELAGGQYTDTQYFGPGTRLTVL.

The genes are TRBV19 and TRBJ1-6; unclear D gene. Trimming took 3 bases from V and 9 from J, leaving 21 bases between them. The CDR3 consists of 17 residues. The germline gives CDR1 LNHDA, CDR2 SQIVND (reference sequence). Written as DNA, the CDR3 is TGTGCCAGTAGTATTTTTCTTTATCCAGCCAACCGTTCACCCCTCCACTTT. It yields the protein CASSIFLYPANRSPLHF.

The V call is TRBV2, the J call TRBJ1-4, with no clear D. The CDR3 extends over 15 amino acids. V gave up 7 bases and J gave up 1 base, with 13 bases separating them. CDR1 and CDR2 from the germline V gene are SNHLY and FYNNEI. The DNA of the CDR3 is TGTGCCAGCACGGCCGGGGTGGTAACTAATGAAAAACTGTTTTTT. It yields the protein CASTAGVVTNEKLFF. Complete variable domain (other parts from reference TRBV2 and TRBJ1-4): EPEVTQTPSHQVTQMGQEVILRCVPISNHLYFYWYRQILGQKVEFLVSFYNNEISEKSEIFDDQFSVERPDGSNFTLKIRSTKLEDSAMYFCASTAGVVTNEKLFFGSGTQLSVL.

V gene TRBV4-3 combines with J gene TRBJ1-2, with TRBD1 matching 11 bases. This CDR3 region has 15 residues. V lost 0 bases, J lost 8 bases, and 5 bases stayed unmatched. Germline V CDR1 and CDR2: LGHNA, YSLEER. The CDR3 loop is CASSQDWDRGKGYTF. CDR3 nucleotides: TGCGCCAGCAGCCAAGATTGGGACAGGGGGAAAGGCTACACCTTC.

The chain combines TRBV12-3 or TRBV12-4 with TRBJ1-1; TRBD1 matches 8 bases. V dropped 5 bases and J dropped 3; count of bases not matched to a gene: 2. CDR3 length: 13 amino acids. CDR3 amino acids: CASSRTGYTEAFF. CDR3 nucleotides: TGTGCCAGCAGTAGGACAGGGTACACTGAAGCTTTCTTT.

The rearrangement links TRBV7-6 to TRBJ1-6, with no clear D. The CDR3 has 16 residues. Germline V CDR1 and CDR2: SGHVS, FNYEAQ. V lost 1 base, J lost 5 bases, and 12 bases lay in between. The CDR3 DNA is TGTGCCAGCAGCTTAGAGCCCGCCAAGGATAATTCACCCCTCCACTTT. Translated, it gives CASSLEPAKDNSPLHF.

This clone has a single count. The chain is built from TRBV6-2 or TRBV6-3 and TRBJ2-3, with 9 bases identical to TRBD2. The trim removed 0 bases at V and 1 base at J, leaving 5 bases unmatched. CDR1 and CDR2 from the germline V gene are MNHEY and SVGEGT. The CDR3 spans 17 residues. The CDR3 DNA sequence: TGTGCCAGCAGTTACTCGTTCGGGACTAGCCGCACAGATACGCAGTATTTT. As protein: CASSYSFGTSRTDTQYF.

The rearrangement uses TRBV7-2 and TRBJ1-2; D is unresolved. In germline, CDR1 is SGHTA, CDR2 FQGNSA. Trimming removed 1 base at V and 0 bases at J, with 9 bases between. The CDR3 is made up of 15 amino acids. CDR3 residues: CASSLVDVANYGYTF. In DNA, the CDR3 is TGTGCCAGCAGCTTAGTGGACGTCGCTAACTATGGCTACACCTTC.

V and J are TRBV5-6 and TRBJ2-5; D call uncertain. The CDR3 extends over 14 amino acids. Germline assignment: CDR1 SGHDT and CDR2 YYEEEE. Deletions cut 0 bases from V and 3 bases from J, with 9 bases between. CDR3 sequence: CASSLDPQEETQYF. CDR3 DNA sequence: TGTGCCAGCAGCTTGGACCCACAAGAAGAGACCCAGTACTTC. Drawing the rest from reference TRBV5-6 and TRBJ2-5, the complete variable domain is DAGVTQSPTHLIKTRGQQVTLRCSPKSGHDTVSWYQQALGQGPQFIFQYYEEEERQRGNFPDRFSGHQFPNYSSELNVNALLLGDSALYLCASSLDPQEETQYFGPGTRLLVL.

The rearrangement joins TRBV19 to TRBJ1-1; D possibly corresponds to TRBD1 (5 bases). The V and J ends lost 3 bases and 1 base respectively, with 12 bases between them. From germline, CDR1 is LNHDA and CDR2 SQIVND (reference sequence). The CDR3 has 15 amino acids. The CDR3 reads CASSMTWTPNTEAFF. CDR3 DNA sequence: TGTGCCAGTAGTATGACATGGACACCGAACACTGAAGCTTTCTTT.

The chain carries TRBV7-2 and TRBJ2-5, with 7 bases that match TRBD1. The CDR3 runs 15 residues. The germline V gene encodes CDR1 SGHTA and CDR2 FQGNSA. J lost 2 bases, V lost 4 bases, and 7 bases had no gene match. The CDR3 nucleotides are TGTGCCAGCAGCTCCTACCAGACAGGGCAAGAGACCCAGTACTTC. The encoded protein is CASSSYQTGQETQYF.

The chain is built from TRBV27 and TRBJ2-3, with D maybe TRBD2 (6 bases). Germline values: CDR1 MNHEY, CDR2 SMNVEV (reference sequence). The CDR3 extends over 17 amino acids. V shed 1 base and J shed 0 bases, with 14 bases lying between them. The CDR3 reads CASSLYRGGGSTDTQYF. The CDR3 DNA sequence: TGTGCCAGCAGTTTATATCGTGGTGGGGGGAGCACAGATACGCAGTATTTT.

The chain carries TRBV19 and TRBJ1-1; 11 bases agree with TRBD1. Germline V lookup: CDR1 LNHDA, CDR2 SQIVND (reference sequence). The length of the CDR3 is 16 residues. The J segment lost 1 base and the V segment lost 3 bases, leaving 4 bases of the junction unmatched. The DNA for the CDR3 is TGTGCCAGTAGTATTTGGGACAGGGGGGGGAACACTGAAGCTTTCTTT. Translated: CASSIWDRGGNTEAFF.

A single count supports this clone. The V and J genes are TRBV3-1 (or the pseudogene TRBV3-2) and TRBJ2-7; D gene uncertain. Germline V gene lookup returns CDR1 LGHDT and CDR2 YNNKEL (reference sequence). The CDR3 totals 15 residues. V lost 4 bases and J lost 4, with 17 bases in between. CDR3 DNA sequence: TGTGCCAGCAGCCTCGACCGGCGGTTTTGGTACGAGCAGTACTTC. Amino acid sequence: CASSLDRRFWYEQYF.

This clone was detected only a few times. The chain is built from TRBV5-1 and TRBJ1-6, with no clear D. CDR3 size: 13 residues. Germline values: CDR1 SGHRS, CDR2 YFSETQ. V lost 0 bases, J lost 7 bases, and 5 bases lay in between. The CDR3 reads CASSLANNSPLHF. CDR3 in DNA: TGCGCCAGCAGCTTGGCCAACAATTCACCCCTCCACTTT.

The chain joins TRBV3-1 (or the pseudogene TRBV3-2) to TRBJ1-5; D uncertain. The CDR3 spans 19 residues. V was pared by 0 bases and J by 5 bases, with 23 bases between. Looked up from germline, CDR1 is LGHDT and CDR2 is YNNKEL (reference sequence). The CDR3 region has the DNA TGTGCCAGCAGCCAAGAGGACCGACGAGGAGGCGTTCCAGATCAGCCCCAGCATTTT. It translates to CASSQEDRRGGVPDQPQHF.

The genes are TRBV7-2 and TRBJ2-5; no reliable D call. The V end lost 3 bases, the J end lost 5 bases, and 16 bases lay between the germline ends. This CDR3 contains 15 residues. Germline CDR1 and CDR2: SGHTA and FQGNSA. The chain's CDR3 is CASSFSILPRETQYF. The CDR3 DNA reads TGTGCCAGCAGCTTTTCGATCCTACCTCGGGAGACCCAGTACTTC.